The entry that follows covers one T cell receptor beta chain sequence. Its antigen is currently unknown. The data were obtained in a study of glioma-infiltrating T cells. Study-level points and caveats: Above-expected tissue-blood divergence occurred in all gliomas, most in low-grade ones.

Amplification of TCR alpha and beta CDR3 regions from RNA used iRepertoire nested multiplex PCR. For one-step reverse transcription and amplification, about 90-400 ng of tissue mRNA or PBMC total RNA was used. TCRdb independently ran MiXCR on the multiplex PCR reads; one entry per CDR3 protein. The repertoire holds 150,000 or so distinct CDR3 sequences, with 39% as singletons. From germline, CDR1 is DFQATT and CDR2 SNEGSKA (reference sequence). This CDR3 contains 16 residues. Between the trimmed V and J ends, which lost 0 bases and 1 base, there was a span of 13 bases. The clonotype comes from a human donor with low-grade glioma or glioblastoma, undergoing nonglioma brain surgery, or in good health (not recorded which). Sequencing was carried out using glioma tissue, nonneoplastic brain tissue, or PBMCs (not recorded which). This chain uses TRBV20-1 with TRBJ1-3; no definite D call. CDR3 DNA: TGCAGTGCTAGAGATATCAGGACCTCTTCTGGAAACACCATATATTTT. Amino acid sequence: CSARDIRTSSGNTIYF.